This record covers a single T cell receptor (beta chain). The sample comes from a study of T cell changes during pregnancy in multiple sclerosis. Germline CDR1 and CDR2: MGHDK and SYGVNS. V shed 8 bases and J 10 bases; nucleotides not matched to a gene: 11. The CDR3 is 14 amino acids. Repertoires were generated with immunoSEQ multiplex PCR, while TCRdb's copy carries only in-frame clones and drops some. The profile shows 38,000 or so clones, under 95% of them singletons. The TCR comes from a female donor with multiple sclerosis, enrolled in a pregnancy study. The chain recombines TRBV25-1 with TRBJ2-2; 9 nucleotides agree with TRBD1. Sequenced here: CD8+ T cells from peripheral blood mononuclear cells, sampled in the first trimester of pregnancy. The DNA of the CDR3 is TGTGCCAGCCTGGGACAGGGAGCTCACCCGGAGCTGTTTTTT. This gives the protein CASLGQGAHPELFF.